The 32 T cell receptor beta chains presented below share a single source sample, sequenced in a study of CD8 T cells in Susac syndrome. The RNA, roughly 0.45 to 1 ug, was put through reverse transcription using random hexamers. From the immunoSEQ multiplex PCR reads, TCRdb called clonotypes with MiXCR, one entry per CDR3 protein. The sample lists 160,000 or so distinct CDR3 sequences; around 94% were seen once. Sequencing input: CD4+ T cells from PBMCs. Source of these receptors: a human donor with multiple sclerosis.

The J gene is TRBJ1-4, the V gene TRBV7-9, with D uncertain. With 4 bases removed from V and 0 bases from J, the gap between germline ends came to 6 bases. Germline V CDR1 and CDR2: SEHNR, FQNEAQ (reference sequence). This CDR3 is built from 14 residues. The CDR3 nucleotides read TGTGCCAGCAGCTCATTTGCAACTAATGAAAAACTGTTTTTT. Amino acids: CASSSFATNEKLFF.

The V gene is TRBV3-1, the J gene TRBJ1-1; D not resolved. V gave up 0 bases and J gave up 6 bases, with 5 bases separating them. Germline V CDR1 and CDR2: LGHDT, YNNKEL (reference sequence). This CDR3 has 12 amino acids. CDR3 sequence: CASSQEPAEAFF. The CDR3 coding sequence is TGTGCCAGCAGCCAAGAGCCAGCTGAAGCTTTCTTT.

The genes are TRBV7-2 and TRBJ2-7; D gene uncertain. V lost 4 bases and J 7 bases, leaving 20 bases between the germline ends. This CDR3 is 15 amino acids long. Germline CDR1 and CDR2: SGHTA and FQGNSA. The CDR3 is CASSSLPSLTGEQYF. The DNA of the CDR3 is TGTGCCAGCAGCTCCTTGCCCTCCCTGACTGGAGAGCAGTACTTC.

The genes are TRBV6-4 and TRBJ2-5, with D possibly being TRBD1 (5 bases). The length of the CDR3 is 13 residues. V gave up 9 bases and J gave up 1 base, with 12 bases separating them. The V gene's germline CDR1 is MRHNA and CDR2 SNTAGT. The DNA for the CDR3 is TGTGCCAGACCCAGGGCGCCCCAAGAGACCCAGTACTTC. This translates into CARPRAPQETQYF.

The chain employs TRBV19 and TRBJ1-1, with D possibly TRBD1 on 5 matching bases. Per germline, CDR1 LNHDA and CDR2 SQIVND (reference sequence). Trimming stripped 5 bases from V and 6 bases from J, with 13 bases between. The CDR3 is 13 residues long. This CDR3 is CASSSGGGPEAFF. For the CDR3, the DNA is TGTGCCAGTAGTTCCGGCGGGGGTCCTGAAGCTTTCTTT.

The chain recombines TRBV5-1 with TRBJ1-5, with no clear D. The CDR3 consists of 13 residues. The germline V and J ends were trimmed by 0 bases and 5 bases, with 6 bases remaining between them. Germline-derived CDR1 and CDR2 are SGHRS and YFSETQ. DNA for the CDR3: TGCGCCAGCAGCTTGGACAGCCATCAGCCCCAGCATTTT. This sequence encodes CASSLDSHQPQHF.

V usage is TRBV6-1 and J usage is TRBJ2-4; D possibly corresponds to TRBD2 (7 bases). This CDR3 region has 16 residues. V gave up 5 bases and J gave up 7 bases, with 21 bases separating them. CDR1 is MNHNS, CDR2 SASEGT, per germline. This chain's CDR3 is CASSPYRGARYNIQYF. The CDR3 nucleotides are TGTGCCAGCAGTCCGTACCGGGGGGCGCGTTATAACATTCAGTACTTC.

The chain is built from TRBV27 and TRBJ2-2; possible D gene TRBD1, 5 bases. The V gene lost 5 bases and the J gene lost 7 bases, with 20 bases spanning the gap. CDR1 and CDR2 (germline): MNHEY, SMNVEV (reference sequence). The CDR3 spans 16 residues. The CDR3 region is CASSTYSGRVDGELFF. CDR3 DNA sequence: TGTGCCAGCAGTACCTACTCGGGCAGGGTCGACGGGGAGCTGTTTTTT.

The V gene is TRBV3-1, the J gene TRBJ1-1, with D unclear. V lost 2 bases, J lost 3 bases, and 7 bases lay in between. The CDR3 loop spans 13 amino acids. Germline V gives CDR1 LGHDT, CDR2 YNNKEL (reference sequence). The CDR3 DNA reads as TGTGCCAGCAGCCAATACGGAGACACTGAAGCTTTCTTT. It is translated as CASSQYGDTEAFF.

The J gene is TRBJ2-5, the V gene TRBV9, with D perhaps given as TRBD1 or TRBD2 (5 bases each). CDR3 length: 15 residues. Germline loops: CDR1 SGDLS, CDR2 YYNGEE. V was cut by 0 bases and J by 4 bases, with 13 bases left in between. CDR3: CASSVAAGGRETQYF. DNA of the CDR3: TGTGCCAGCAGCGTAGCGGCTGGGGGTCGAGAGACCCAGTACTTC.

This sequence joins TRBV30 and TRBJ1-1; 7 bases are a match to TRBD1. The CDR3 is 14 amino acids. Germline CDR1 reads GTSNPN; CDR2 reads SVGIG (reference sequence). J lost 5 bases, V lost 3 bases, and 9 bases had no gene match. The CDR3 bases are TGTGCCTGGAGCAGAGGGGGCGGGAGAACTGAAGCTTTCTTT. It codes for CAWSRGGGRTEAFF. Combining the CDR3 with reference TRBV30 and TRBJ1-1 gives the whole variable domain SQTIHQWPATLVQPVGSPLSLECTVEGTSNPNLYWYRQAAGRGLQLLFYSVGIGQISSEVPQNLSASRPQDRQFILSSKKLLLSDSGFYLCAWSRGGGRTEAFFGQGTRLTVV.

This chain uses TRBV29-1 with TRBJ2-7, with TRBD1 as a possible D gene (5 bases). V was cut by 7 bases and J by 5 bases, with 15 bases left in between. The CDR3 is 12 residues long. CDR1 SQVTM and CDR2 ANQGSEA come from the germline V gene. The CDR3 sequence is CSGGLGQHEQYF. The CDR3 region has the DNA TGCAGCGGGGGCCTGGGGCAGCACGAGCAGTACTTC.

The chain combines TRBV5-1 with TRBJ1-1, with D maybe TRBD1 (6 bases). Germline V lookup: CDR1 SGHRS, CDR2 YFSETQ. There are 15 residues in the CDR3. V dropped 3 bases and J dropped 2 bases, with 14 bases sitting between them. CDR3 sequence: CASSSNYRVNTEAFF. CDR3 DNA sequence: TGCGCCAGCAGCTCGAATTACAGGGTTAACACTGAAGCTTTCTTT.

The chain combines TRBV20-1 with TRBJ1-4; unclear D gene. Trimming shortened V by 4 bases and J by 4 bases, and 7 bases separated the two germline ends. This CDR3 contains 12 residues. Germline assignment: CDR1 DFQATT and CDR2 SNEGSKA (reference sequence). CDR3 in amino acids: CSAKSSNEKLFF. The CDR3 nucleotides read TGCAGTGCTAAGAGTAGTAATGAAAAACTGTTTTTT.

The gene calls are TRBV18 and TRBJ1-1, with D perhaps TRBD1 (5 bases). Germline assignment: CDR1 KGHSH and CDR2 LQKENI. This CDR3 is built from 14 residues. Trimming stripped 5 bases from V and 1 base from J, with 11 bases between. CDR3 region: CASSTAGGNTEAFF. In nucleotides, the CDR3 is TGTGCCAGCTCAACCGCTGGGGGGAACACTGAAGCTTTCTTT.

CDR3: CSAPTAGSGNTIYF. The CDR3 DNA follows: TGCAGTGCCCCGACGGCGGGCTCTGGAAACACCATATATTTT. The rearrangement uses TRBV20-1 and TRBJ1-3; D is ambiguous. The CDR3 runs to 14 residues. Germline V lookup: CDR1 DFQATT, CDR2 SNEGSKA (reference sequence). V was pared by 6 bases and J by 0 bases, with 12 bases between.

The CDR3 DNA is TGTGCCTGGGACCGGGACCTTGAATTCACAGATACGCAGTATTTT. This gives the protein CAWDRDLEFTDTQYF. The chain uses TRBV30 and TRBJ2-3; D is possibly TRBD1 or TRBD2 (5 bases each). The CDR3 has 15 residues. Trimming left V 5 bases short and J 2 bases short, with 17 bases between. In germline, CDR1 is GTSNPN, CDR2 SVGIG (reference sequence).

The V call is TRBV20-1, the J call TRBJ1-2; D call uncertain. The V and J ends lost 0 bases and 8 bases respectively, with 13 bases between them. The germline CDR1 and CDR2 sequences are DFQATT and SNEGSKA (reference sequence). CDR3 length: 13 amino acids. CDR3 protein: CSARDGLVRGYTF. CDR3 in DNA: TGCAGTGCTAGAGATGGCCTAGTACGCGGCTACACCTTC.

This rearrangement joins TRBV6-5 to TRBJ1-1, with no clear D. The CDR3 is 13 residues long. V lost 2 bases, J lost 7 bases, and 11 bases lay in between. Germline assignment: CDR1 MNHEY and CDR2 SVGAGI. CDR3 DNA: TGTGCCAGCAGTTACGGTGACCGAGGTGAAGCTTTCTTT. Amino acids: CASSYGDRGEAFF.

V and J are TRBV30 and TRBJ2-7; the D gene is possibly TRBD2 (5 bases). CDR1 is GTSNPN and CDR2 is SVGIG in the germline V gene (reference sequence). Trimming removed 1 base from V and 5 bases from J, with 6 bases in between. The CDR3 is 11 amino acids. The CDR3 here is CAWSDGDEQYF. The CDR3 DNA is TGTGCCTGGAGTGACGGGGACGAGCAGTACTTC.

This clonotype was observed a single time. The V call is TRBV6-6, the J call TRBJ2-6; D is unclear. This CDR3 is built from 14 residues. Germline assignment: CDR1 MNHNY and CDR2 SVGAGI (reference sequence). V lost 7 bases and J 0 bases, leaving 7 bases between the germline ends. CDR3 sequence (DNA): TGTGCCAGCATTCCCTCCTCTGGGGCCAACGTCCTGACTTTC. It translates to CASIPSSGANVLTF.

The chain employs TRBV5-6 and TRBJ1-5; D gene uncertain. Germline V gives CDR1 SGHDT, CDR2 YYEEEE. The length of the CDR3 is 14 residues. V was trimmed by 2 bases and J by 2 bases, leaving 8 bases between them. The DNA of the CDR3 is TGTGCCAGCAGCTTCTTCCTAGGCAATCAGCCCCAGCATTTT. This sequence encodes CASSFFLGNQPQHF.

This clonotype has a single count. J is TRBJ2-3 and V is TRBV2, with a possible D match to TRBD2 (6 bases). Between the trimmed V and J ends, which lost 3 bases and 8 bases, there was a span of 18 bases. The CDR3 consists of 15 residues. Germline V CDR1 and CDR2: SNHLY, FYNNEI. In DNA form, the CDR3 reads TGTGCCAGCAGTGAGGAGTGGAGGGGCCTTGTTACGCAGTATTTT. Protein sequence: CASSEEWRGLVTQYF.

This sequence joins TRBV28 and TRBJ2-5; a weak D match, TRBD2 (5 bases). Trimming took off 1 base at V and 7 bases at J, with 16 bases between the two ends. Germline V gene data show CDR1 as MDHEN and CDR2 as SYDVKM. The CDR3 length is 15 residues. The CDR3 spells CASSLSGSAVGTQYF. CDR3 coding DNA: TGTGCCAGCAGTTTATCGGGGTCAGCGGTTGGGACCCAGTACTTC.

This chain joins TRBV2 and TRBJ2-5; D not certain. The length of the CDR3 is 12 residues. The V gene's germline CDR1 is SNHLY and CDR2 FYNNEI. V was clipped by 6 bases and J by 4 bases, with 9 bases between them. CDR3 loop: CASRIVGETQYF. The CDR3 DNA reads as TGTGCCAGCAGGATTGTGGGAGAGACCCAGTACTTC.

V is TRBV20-1 and J is TRBJ1-4; D is uncertain. Between the trimmed V and J ends, which lost 3 bases and 6 bases, there was a span of 5 bases. This CDR3 spans 11 amino acids. The germline CDR1 and CDR2 sequences are DFQATT and SNEGSKA (reference sequence). The CDR3 spells CSASGDEKLFF. In nucleotides, the CDR3 is TGCAGTGCTAGCGGGGATGAAAAACTGTTTTTT.

This chain links TRBV7-2 with TRBJ2-7; D remains ambiguous. V was trimmed by 2 bases and J by 4 bases, leaving 15 bases between them. This CDR3 comprises 15 residues. Per germline, CDR1 SGHTA and CDR2 FQGNSA. The CDR3 bases are TGTGCCAGCAGCTTATTTATGAGACTGGGTTACGAGCAGTACTTC. Translated, it gives CASSLFMRLGYEQYF.

This chain connects TRBV7-2 to TRBJ2-3, with a weak D call TRBD2 (5 bases). The CDR3 runs 15 residues. CDR1 and CDR2 from the germline V gene are SGHTA and FQGNSA. The V gene lost 2 bases and the J gene lost 1 base, with 10 bases spanning the gap. This chain's CDR3 is CASSLLGAGTDTQYF. CDR3 in DNA: TGTGCCAGCAGCTTACTGGGAGCGGGCACAGATACGCAGTATTTT. The full variable domain, in which reference TRBV7-2 and TRBJ2-3 provide the parts outside the CDR3, is GAGVSQSPSNKVTEKGKDVELRCDPISGHTALYWYRQSLGQGLEFLIYFQGNSAPDKSGLPSDRFSAERTGGSVSTLTIQRTQQEDSAVYLCASSLLGAGTDTQYFGPGTRLTVL.

The chain uses TRBV6-5 and TRBJ2-7, with a possible D match to TRBD2 (5 bases). The CDR3 spans 12 residues. Trimming shortened V by 10 bases and J by 2 bases, and 12 bases separated the two germline ends. Germline V gene lookup returns CDR1 MNHEY and CDR2 SVGAGI. CDR3 bases: TGTGCCACCCGCACGGGGACCTACGAGCAGTACTTC. Protein: CATRTGTYEQYF.

V gene TRBV27 combines with J gene TRBJ2-1; 8 bases fit TRBD1. The CDR3 length is 17 residues. Germline CDR1 MNHEY, CDR2 SMNVEV (reference sequence). V lost 4 bases, J lost 1 base, and 9 bases stayed unmatched. CDR3 bases: TGTGCCAGCAGTTCCCCCTTGCGGGACAGGTCCTACAATGAGCAGTTCTTC. Residues: CASSSPLRDRSYNEQFF.

The rearrangement joins TRBV10-2 to TRBJ2-7; D possibly corresponds to TRBD1 (6 bases). Germline V gene sequence: CDR1 WSHSY, CDR2 SAAADI. V shed 2 bases and J shed 4 bases, with 15 bases lying between them. CDR3 size: 15 residues. DNA for the CDR3: TGCGCCAGCAGTGAGATTGGACAGAGCCAATACGAGCAGTACTTC. Residues: CASSEIGQSQYEQYF.

The chain combines TRBV12-3 or TRBV12-4 with TRBJ1-2, with D possibly TRBD1 on 6 matching bases. The CDR3 consists of 13 residues. V was cut by 7 bases and J by 8 bases, with 17 bases left in between. The CDR3 DNA sequence: TGTGCCAGCACCCCCAGGGCAGGGGACGGCTACACCTTC. Translated: CASTPRAGDGYTF.